This TCR beta chain emerged from a study of memory CD4+ T cells and cytomegalovirus serostatus. General study points: A US-trained random forest predicted CMV serostatus with median AUC about 0.92. Suggested: most of the CMV-linked TCR signature lies in CD4+ memory cells.

Single viable CD3+CD4+CD8-CD45RO+ cells were sorted as the memory CD4+ T cells. The table came from immunoSEQ multiplex PCR; TCRdb's copy has only in-frame clones and leaves some out. The sample carries around 40,000 clones, about 85% recorded once. Between the trimmed V and J ends, which lost 2 bases and 2 bases, there was a span of 13 bases. Looked up from germline, CDR1 is LGHNT and CDR2 is FRNRAP. This CDR3 is built from 15 residues. Notes on this clone: Its target is not known.

The chain carries TRBV12-5 and TRBJ2-7, with D perhaps matching TRBD1 (6 bases). Material for sequencing was memory CD4+ T cells from blood. This TCR derives from an adult in good health and CMV-seronegative. CDR3 nucleotides: TGTGCTAGTGGTTTGTCCGCGACAGGAACCTACGAGCAGTACTTC. This sequence encodes CASGLSATGTYEQYF.